These T cell receptor beta chains were read from a single sample in a study of blood T cell repertoires in COVID-19. Sequenced by immunoSEQ multiplex PCR; TCRdb stores in-frame clones only, minus some. The table shows roughly 69,000 clones, with roughly 80% occurring only once. The sequenced sample consisted of PBMCs or T cells enriched from blood (not recorded which). The receptor set was obtained from a woman aged 40-49 years with acute COVID-19. Each CDR3 is given with its conserved first and last residue. The order of the fields is CDR3 protein, CDR3 DNA, J gene, D gene, clone size, V gene. A D gene is named only where the DNA matches it firmly. Clone sizes are given selectively: once, few, many, or a class where the clone is expanded.

CDR3aa: CASSAYSSQEQFF
CDR3nt: TGTGCCAGCAGCGCCTACAGCTCCCAGGAGCAGTTCTTC
j_gene: TRBJ2-1
d_gene: .
abundance: .
v_gene: TRBV9

CDR3aa: CASSEGQDSNQPQHF
CDR3nt: TGCGCCAGCAGCGAAGGACAGGATAGCAATCAGCCCCAGCATTTT
j_gene: TRBJ1-5
d_gene: TRBD1
abundance: once
v_gene: TRBV5-1

CDR3aa: CASSPISANYGYTF
CDR3nt: TGTGCCAGCAGCCCAATTTCAGCTAACTATGGCTACACCTTC
j_gene: TRBJ1-2
d_gene: .
abundance: .
v_gene: TRBV7-6

CDR3aa: CASSEALGRRGEKLFF
CDR3nt: TGTGCCAGCAGTGAAGCTTTGGGCAGGCGGGGGGAAAAACTGTTTTTT
j_gene: TRBJ1-4
d_gene: .
abundance: .
v_gene: TRBV6-1

CDR3aa: CASSSHRVFNTEAFF
CDR3nt: TGTGCCAGCAGTTCGCACAGAGTTTTTAACACTGAAGCTTTCTTT
j_gene: TRBJ1-1
d_gene: .
abundance: .
v_gene: TRBV28

CDR3aa: CASSLIPGYNEQFF
CDR3nt: TGTGCCAGCAGTTTAATCCCGGGGTACAATGAGCAGTTCTTC
j_gene: TRBJ2-1
d_gene: .
abundance: .
v_gene: TRBV27

CDR3aa: CASRQQGSYQYF
CDR3nt: TGTGCCAGCAGACAACAGGGGTCCTATCAGTATTTT
j_gene: TRBJ2-3
d_gene: TRBD1
abundance: .
v_gene: TRBV28

CDR3aa: CASSLPGQGWTEAFF
CDR3nt: TGTGCCAGCAGCCTACCGGGACAGGGTTGGACTGAAGCTTTCTTT
j_gene: TRBJ1-1
d_gene: TRBD1
abundance: .
v_gene: TRBV5-6

CDR3aa: CASSQDGAGNFEQYF
CDR3nt: TGTGCCAGCAGCCAAGATGGGGCGGGGAACTTCGAGCAGTACTTC
j_gene: TRBJ2-7
d_gene: .
abundance: many
v_gene: TRBV3-1/TRBV3-2

CDR3aa: CASRRTSGGEEYF
CDR3nt: TGTGCCAGCAGAAGGACTAGCGGGGGGGAAGAGTACTTC
j_gene: TRBJ2-7
d_gene: TRBD2
abundance: .
v_gene: TRBV2

CDR3aa: CASSGRRDLYGYTF
CDR3nt: TGTGCCAGCAGTGGCCGCAGGGATCTCTATGGCTACACCTTC
j_gene: TRBJ1-2
d_gene: .
abundance: few
v_gene: TRBV2

CDR3aa: CASSPGTGFQPQHF
CDR3nt: TGTGCCAGCAGCCCAGGAACAGGGTTTCAGCCCCAGCATTTT
j_gene: TRBJ1-5
d_gene: .
abundance: .
v_gene: TRBV11-2

CDR3aa: CASSSTVVSTEAFF
CDR3nt: TGCGCCAGCAGCTCGACAGTTGTGAGCACTGAAGCTTTCTTT
j_gene: TRBJ1-1
d_gene: .
abundance: .
v_gene: TRBV5-1

CDR3aa: CASSLYRDSNTEAFF
CDR3nt: TGTGCCAGCAGTTTATATAGGGACTCAAACACTGAAGCTTTCTTT
j_gene: TRBJ1-1
d_gene: .
abundance: .
v_gene: TRBV28

CDR3aa: CASSYEGAGELFF
CDR3nt: TGTGCCAGCAGTTACGAGGGAGCCGGGGAGCTGTTTTTT
j_gene: TRBJ2-2
d_gene: .
abundance: .
v_gene: TRBV6-6

CDR3aa: CASNLDRGHTEAFF
CDR3nt: TGTGCCAGCAACTTAGACAGGGGGCACACTGAAGCTTTCTTT
j_gene: TRBJ1-1
d_gene: TRBD1
abundance: .
v_gene: TRBV6-6

CDR3aa: CASCLGTSAANSPLHF
CDR3nt: TGCGCCAGCTGCCTAGGGACATCCGCGGCCAATTCACCCCTCCACTTT
j_gene: TRBJ1-6
d_gene: .
abundance: .
v_gene: TRBV5-1

CDR3aa: CASCREGVDEQYF
CDR3nt: TGCGCCAGCTGCCGGGAGGGTGTGGACGAGCAGTACTTC
j_gene: TRBJ2-7
d_gene: TRBD2
abundance: .
v_gene: TRBV5-1

CDR3aa: CASSQVGTLNTGELFF
CDR3nt: TGTGCCAGCAGCCAAGTTGGGACATTGAACACCGGGGAGCTGTTTTTT
j_gene: TRBJ2-2
d_gene: .
abundance: .
v_gene: TRBV3-1/TRBV3-2

CDR3aa: CATSDSSTTHRNYGYTF
CDR3nt: TGTGCCACCAGTGATTCTTCCACGACGCACAGGAACTATGGCTACACCTTC
j_gene: TRBJ1-2
d_gene: .
abundance: .
v_gene: TRBV24-1

CDR3aa: CASSLGRAGGNQPQHF
CDR3nt: TGTGCCAGCAGCTTAGGGCGGGCAGGCGGGAATCAGCCCCAGCATTTT
j_gene: TRBJ1-5
d_gene: .
abundance: once
v_gene: TRBV13

CDR3aa: CASRGDSRNTIYF
CDR3nt: TGTGCCAGCAGGGGGGACAGTAGAAACACCATATATTTT
j_gene: TRBJ1-3
d_gene: TRBD1
abundance: .
v_gene: TRBV6-5

CDR3aa: CASSSGTRTYEQYF
CDR3nt: TGTGCCAGCAGCTCCGGGACTCGAACTTACGAGCAGTACTTC
j_gene: TRBJ2-7
d_gene: .
abundance: few
v_gene: TRBV7-9

CDR3aa: CASSILADNEQFF
CDR3nt: TGTGCCAGTAGTATTCTCGCGGACAATGAGCAGTTCTTC
j_gene: TRBJ2-1
d_gene: .
abundance: .
v_gene: TRBV19

CDR3aa: CASRDRAGSNQPQHF
CDR3nt: TGTGCCAGCAGGGACAGGGCCGGGAGCAATCAGCCCCAGCATTTT
j_gene: TRBJ1-5
d_gene: TRBD1
abundance: .
v_gene: TRBV19

CDR3aa: CASTYWLAGGSYNEQFF
CDR3nt: TGTGCCAGCACCTATTGGCTAGCGGGGGGATCCTACAATGAGCAGTTCTTC
j_gene: TRBJ2-1
d_gene: TRBD2
abundance: .
v_gene: TRBV5-8

CDR3aa: CASSQGNQPQHF
CDR3nt: TGTGCCAGCAGTCAGGGGAATCAGCCCCAGCATTTT
j_gene: TRBJ1-5
d_gene: .
abundance: .
v_gene: TRBV28

CDR3aa: CASSLEASGSSYNEQFF
CDR3nt: TGCGCCAGCAGCTTGGAAGCTAGCGGGAGCTCCTACAATGAGCAGTTCTTC
j_gene: TRBJ2-1
d_gene: TRBD2
abundance: medium-sized
v_gene: TRBV5-1

CDR3aa: CASSGPQTGTRQYF
CDR3nt: TGCGCCAGCAGTGGGCCCCAGACAGGGACGAGACAGTACTTC
j_gene: TRBJ2-7
d_gene: TRBD1
abundance: once
v_gene: TRBV10-2

CDR3aa: CASSPRGLFQETQYF
CDR3nt: TGTGCCAGCAGCCCCCGAGGGCTGTTCCAAGAGACCCAGTACTTC
j_gene: TRBJ2-5
d_gene: .
abundance: .
v_gene: TRBV7-9

CDR3aa: CASSPYSSYNEQFF
CDR3nt: TGTGCCAGTAGCCCTTATAGCTCCTACAATGAGCAGTTCTTC
j_gene: TRBJ2-1
d_gene: .
abundance: .
v_gene: TRBV19

CDR3aa: CASSSLLDTYGYTF
CDR3nt: TGCGCCAGCAGCTCCCTACTAGACACCTATGGCTACACCTTC
j_gene: TRBJ1-2
d_gene: .
abundance: .
v_gene: TRBV5-1

CDR3aa: CASSHRDMELFF
CDR3nt: TGTGCCAGCAGCCACCGGGATATGGAACTGTTTTTT
j_gene: TRBJ1-4
d_gene: .
abundance: .
v_gene: TRBV3-1/TRBV3-2

CDR3aa: CASSPGGRFYGYTF
CDR3nt: TGCGCCAGCAGTCCGGGGGGCAGATTCTATGGCTACACCTTC
j_gene: TRBJ1-2
d_gene: .
abundance: .
v_gene: TRBV23-1

CDR3aa: CASTNFRGSAEAFF
CDR3nt: TGCGCCAGCACTAACTTCCGAGGGTCCGCTGAAGCTTTCTTT
j_gene: TRBJ1-1
d_gene: .
abundance: .
v_gene: TRBV10-1

CDR3aa: CASSHGTKGNTIYF
CDR3nt: TGTGCCAGCAGCCACGGGACAAAAGGAAACACCATATATTTT
j_gene: TRBJ1-3
d_gene: .
abundance: few
v_gene: TRBV27

CDR3aa: CASSLWVGDRPSYEQYF
CDR3nt: TGTGCCAGCAGTTTATGGGTCGGGGACAGGCCCTCCTACGAGCAGTACTTC
j_gene: TRBJ2-7
d_gene: TRBD1
abundance: .
v_gene: TRBV28

CDR3aa: CATSAGSSPLHF
CDR3nt: TGTGCCACCAGCGCAGGGTCATCACCCCTCCACTTT
j_gene: TRBJ1-6
d_gene: .
abundance: .
v_gene: TRBV15

CDR3aa: CASALEPYEQYF
CDR3nt: TGTGCTAGTGCCTTGGAGCCCTACGAGCAGTACTTC
j_gene: TRBJ2-7
d_gene: .
abundance: .
v_gene: TRBV12-5

CDR3aa: CASSLSGVGAEQFF
CDR3nt: TGTGCTAGCAGCTTGTCAGGGGTGGGGGCCGAGCAGTTCTTC
j_gene: TRBJ2-1
d_gene: .
abundance: .
v_gene: TRBV7-7

CDR3aa: CAWSVRGRGQYSPLHF
CDR3nt: TGTGCCTGGAGTGTACGGGGCAGGGGGCAGTATTCACCCCTCCACTTT
j_gene: TRBJ1-6
d_gene: TRBD1
abundance: .
v_gene: TRBV30